This TCR beta chain appears in the sequencing data of a study of blood T cell repertoires in COVID-19. Trimming stripped 6 bases from V and 0 bases from J, with 14 bases between. The CDR3 loop spans 16 amino acids. Germline-derived CDR1 and CDR2 are MNHEY and SVGEGT. Seattle cases were enrolled at active infection and followed longitudinally. Data came from immunoSEQ multiplex PCR; TCRdb stores just in-frame clones and leaves some out. The profile covers roughly 160,000 clones, with 85% to 90% appearing a single time and about 2.6% taken by the ten largest. The source of this sequence is an elderly woman with COVID-19, enrolled during active disease. V gene TRBV6-2 or TRBV6-3 combines with J gene TRBJ2-2; a possible D gene is TRBD2 (7 bases). The sample was peripheral blood. CDR3 sequence (DNA): TGTGCCAGCAGCCACCTAGGGGGGGCGAACACCGGGGAGCTGTTTTTT. This encodes CASSHLGGANTGELFF.